Presented here are 20 T cell receptor beta chains from one specimen sequenced in a study of T-cell memory formation after mild COVID-19. TCRdb reprocessed the 5' RACE reads with MiXCR, giving one entry per CDR3 protein. This sample has hundreds of thousands of distinct CDR3 sequences; 15% to 20% occur once, and the top ten carry around a fifth. Input material: PBMCs or a T cell subset sorted from them (not recorded which). The source of these receptors is a man in his late teens or twenties who had mild COVID-19 (a few samples of this study predate the infection). Cell type and time point are not known.

The chain combines TRBV29-1 with TRBJ2-3, with a weak D call TRBD1 (6 bases). This CDR3 comprises 11 residues. Looked up from germline, CDR1 is SQVTM and CDR2 is ANQGSEA. V was cut by 8 bases and J by 2 bases, with 8 bases left in between. The CDR3 DNA follows: TGCAGCACAGGGAACACAGATACGCAGTATTTT. This gives the protein CSTGNTDTQYF.

This clonotype has just a few counts. J is TRBJ2-1 and V is TRBV4-1, with D unclear. The CDR3 extends over 12 amino acids. Trimming left V 8 bases short and J 7 bases short, with 12 bases between. Germline CDR1 MGHRA, CDR2 YSYEKL. CDR3 region: CASREGLNEQFF. Written as DNA, the CDR3 is TGCGCCAGCCGCGAAGGGTTGAATGAGCAGTTCTTC.

This clonotype was counted between two and nine times. V and J are TRBV3-1 and TRBJ2-5, with D maybe TRBD2 (6 bases). The V end lost 1 base, the J end lost 0 bases, and 15 bases lay between the germline ends. The germline V gene encodes CDR1 LGHDT and CDR2 YNNKEL (reference sequence). The CDR3 sequence is 17 residues long. This CDR3 is CASSQGIGGPYQETQYF. In DNA form, the CDR3 reads TGTGCCAGCAGCCAAGGTATCGGGGGACCGTACCAAGAGACCCAGTACTTC.

This clonotype has only a few counts. The CDR3 is CASRSMEGTEAFF. For the CDR3, the DNA is TGTGCCAGCAGGTCCATGGAGGGCACTGAAGCTTTCTTT. The V gene is TRBV12-3 or TRBV12-4, the J gene TRBJ1-1; D not certain. V lost 6 bases to trimming and J lost 4 bases, with 12 bases between them. The CDR3 is made up of 13 amino acids.

This clonotype appeared a few times. The V and J genes are TRBV19 and TRBJ1-2; no clear D. With 4 bases removed from V and 2 bases from J, the gap between germline ends came to 20 bases. This CDR3 is 17 amino acids long. CDR1 is LNHDA, CDR2 SQIVND, per germline (reference sequence). The DNA for the CDR3 is TGTGCCAGTAGTACTAGCCTCTTGGGAGGACCCAACTATGGCTACACCTTC. Translating it yields CASSTSLLGGPNYGYTF.

V is TRBV20-1 and J is TRBJ1-5; a weak D match, TRBD1 (5 bases). With 1 base removed from V and 3 bases from J, the gap between germline ends came to 10 bases. The CDR3 has 14 amino acids. CDR1 and CDR2 (germline): DFQATT, SNEGSKA (reference sequence). The CDR3: CSARVDSDNQPQHF. Here the CDR3 DNA reads TGCAGTGCTAGAGTCGACAGCGACAATCAGCCCCAGCATTTT.

This clonotype was counted a few times. The chain combines TRBV29-1 with TRBJ2-2; possibly TRBD1 for D (6 bases). Trimming left V 7 bases short and J 6 bases short, with 9 bases between. The CDR3 is made up of 11 amino acids. Germline CDR1 SQVTM, CDR2 ANQGSEA. In nucleotides, the CDR3 is TGCAGCGCACAGGGAGCCGGGGAGCTGTTTTTT. It translates to CSAQGAGELFF.

The chain combines TRBV19 with TRBJ2-7; 10 nucleotides agree with TRBD1. Germline lookup yields CDR1 LNHDA and CDR2 SQIVND (reference sequence). V lost 3 bases and J lost 2; bases outside the gene matches: 7. The CDR3 spans 16 residues. CDR3 region: CASSIWGGQGAYEQYF. Here the CDR3 DNA reads TGTGCCAGTAGTATCTGGGGCGGACAGGGGGCCTACGAGCAGTACTTC.

This clonotype was picked up a small number of times. The V call is TRBV11-2, the J call TRBJ2-5, with TRBD2 matching 9 bases. V lost 1 base to trimming and J lost 2 bases; unmatched junction nucleotides: 8. The CDR3 is 17 amino acids. Germline CDR1 is SGHAT and CDR2 is FQNNGV. This CDR3 is CASSLGLGLAGQETQYF. In nucleotides, the CDR3 is TGTGCCAGCAGCTTAGGGTTGGGGCTAGCGGGGCAAGAGACCCAGTACTTC.

The chain links TRBV12-3 or TRBV12-4 to TRBJ1-6, with D hard to call. The CDR3 totals 13 residues. Trimming cost V 4 bases and J 7 bases, with 8 bases left between them. The CDR3 DNA is TGTGCCAGCAGTTCAAACGCGAATTCACCCCTCCACTTT. Translated: CASSSNANSPLHF.

This clonotype occurred many times. This chain joins TRBV12-3 or TRBV12-4 and TRBJ2-5, with 7 bases matching TRBD1. J was trimmed by 3 bases and V by 3 bases; bases with no gene match: 1. The CDR3 contains 13 residues. The CDR3 sequence is CASSFGTEETQYF. CDR3 DNA: TGTGCCAGCAGTTTTGGGACAGAAGAGACCCAGTACTTC.

This clonotype was seen a few times. This chain joins TRBV7-2 and TRBJ2-1, with TRBD2 matching 10 bases. From germline, CDR1 is SGHTA and CDR2 FQGNSA. V was clipped by 1 base and J by 7 bases; unmatched bases: 10. The CDR3 runs 17 residues. The CDR3 DNA sequence: TGTGCCAGCAGCTTAGACGGGAGCGGGGGGGCCATAAATGAGCAGTTCTTC. The encoded protein is CASSLDGSGGAINEQFF.

This clonotype was picked up a small number of times. This rearrangement joins TRBV29-1 to TRBJ2-3, with 7 bases fitting TRBD2. CDR1 and CDR2 (germline): SQVTM, ANQGSEA. J lost 2 bases, V lost 1 base, and 3 bases had no gene match. The CDR3 is 14 residues long. The CDR3 reads CSVEASGATDTQYF. Here the CDR3 DNA reads TGCAGCGTTGAAGCTAGCGGAGCCACAGATACGCAGTATTTT.

The chain joins TRBV27 to TRBJ2-3; unclear D gene. The V gene's germline CDR1 is MNHEY and CDR2 SMNVEV (reference sequence). The CDR3 sequence is 14 residues long. V was shortened by 0 bases and J by 6 bases, with 10 bases between the two germline ends. CDR3 in DNA: TGTGCCAGCAGTTTATCGAACCCGAAGGATACGCAGTATTTT. Its translation is CASSLSNPKDTQYF.

This rearrangement joins TRBV9 to TRBJ1-2, with no clear D. Trimming removed 2 bases at V and 4 bases at J, with 6 bases between. This CDR3 spans 12 amino acids. Germline V gives CDR1 SGDLS, CDR2 YYNGEE. This chain's CDR3 is CASSVSGYGYTF. The CDR3 nucleotides read TGTGCCAGCAGCGTCTCGGGCTATGGCTACACCTTC.

This chain joins TRBV29-1 and TRBJ2-7; TRBD1 might be the D (6 bases). Trimming removed 7 bases at V and 6 bases at J, with 13 bases between. Germline CDR1 is SQVTM and CDR2 is ANQGSEA. The CDR3 contains 11 residues. Here the CDR3 reads CSGFRGVEQYF. Here the CDR3 DNA reads TGCAGCGGGTTCAGGGGTGTCGAGCAGTACTTC.

The CDR3 region is CASRRDSGAAGYTF. CDR3 sequence (DNA): TGTGCCAGCAGAAGGGACTCAGGGGCGGCAGGCTACACCTTC. V is TRBV12-3 or TRBV12-4 and J is TRBJ1-2, with a possible D match to TRBD1 (6 bases). The CDR3 has 14 amino acids. Trimming left V 6 bases short and J 8 bases short, with 19 bases between.

This clonotype was counted between two and nine times. The rearrangement uses TRBV7-3 and TRBJ2-7, with D perhaps TRBD1 or TRBD2 (5 bases each). The CDR3 contains 13 residues. In germline, CDR1 is SGHTA, CDR2 FQGTGA. V lost 1 base to trimming and J lost 7 bases, with 11 bases between them. CDR3 residues: CASSLNQGGEQYF. The CDR3 DNA is TGTGCCAGCAGCTTAAACCAGGGCGGGGAGCAGTACTTC.

This clonotype occurred a few times. The chain employs TRBV7-6 and TRBJ2-2; TRBD2 agrees at 13 bases. With V trimmed by 2 bases and J by 4 bases, 4 bases remained unmatched. Per the germline V gene, CDR1 is SGHVS and CDR2 is FNYEAQ. CDR3 length: 17 amino acids. CDR3 residues: CASSLQGLAGRTGELFF. The DNA of the CDR3 is TGTGCCAGCAGCTTACAGGGACTAGCGGGGCGCACCGGGGAGCTGTTTTTT.

This clonotype was observed a few times. V gene TRBV19 combines with J gene TRBJ2-2; either TRBD1 or TRBD2 may fit D (6 bases each). The CDR3 contains 16 residues. Germline V gene data show CDR1 as LNHDA and CDR2 as SQIVND (reference sequence). V was cut by 4 bases and J by 2 bases, with 14 bases left in between. CDR3 amino acids: CASSRGADRNTGELFF. In DNA form, the CDR3 reads TGTGCCAGTAGTAGGGGGGCAGACAGAAACACCGGGGAGCTGTTTTTT. Supplemented by reference TRBV19 and TRBJ2-2, the full variable domain reads DGGITQSPKYLFRKEGQNVTLSCEQNLNHDAMYWYRQDPGQGLRLIYYSQIVNDFQKGDIAEGYSVSREKKESFPLTVTSAQKNPTAFYLCASSRGADRNTGELFFGEGSRLTVL.